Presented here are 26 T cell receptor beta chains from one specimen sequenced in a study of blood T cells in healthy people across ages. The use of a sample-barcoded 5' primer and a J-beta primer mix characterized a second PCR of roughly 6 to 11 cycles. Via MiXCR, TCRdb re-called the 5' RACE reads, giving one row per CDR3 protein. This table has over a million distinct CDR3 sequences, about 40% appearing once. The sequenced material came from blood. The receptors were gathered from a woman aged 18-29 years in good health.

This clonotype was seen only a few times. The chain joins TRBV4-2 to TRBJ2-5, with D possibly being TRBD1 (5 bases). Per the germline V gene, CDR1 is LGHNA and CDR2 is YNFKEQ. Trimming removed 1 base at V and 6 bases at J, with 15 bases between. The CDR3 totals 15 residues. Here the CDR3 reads CASSQGVAGRQTQYF. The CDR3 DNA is TGTGCCAGCAGCCAAGGAGTAGCAGGGCGACAGACCCAGTACTTC.

CDR3 DNA: TGTGCCAGCAGTCTAACCGCCGGGACAAGCGAGTCTCCGCGCCAAACTAATGAAAAACTGTTTTTT. Translation gives CASSLTAGTSESPRQTNEKLFF. The chain employs TRBV2 and TRBJ1-4; D is possibly TRBD1 (6 bases). This CDR3 has 22 residues. V was trimmed by 5 bases and J by 1 base, leaving 32 bases between them. Germline CDR1 is SNHLY and CDR2 is FYNNEI. Looking up the rest from reference TRBV2 and TRBJ1-4 gives the full variable domain: EPEVTQTPSHQVTQMGQEVILRCVPISNHLYFYWYRQILGQKVEFLVSFYNNEISEKSEIFDDQFSVERPDGSNFTLKIRSTKLEDSAMYFCASSLTAGTSESPRQTNEKLFFGSGTQLSVL.

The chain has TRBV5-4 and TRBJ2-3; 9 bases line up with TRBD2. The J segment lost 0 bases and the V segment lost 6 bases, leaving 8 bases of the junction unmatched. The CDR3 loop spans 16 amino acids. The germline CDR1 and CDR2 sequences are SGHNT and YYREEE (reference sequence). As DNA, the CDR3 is TGTGCCAGCACATCCCGGACTAGCGAAAGCACAGATACGCAGTATTTT. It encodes CASTSRTSESTDTQYF.

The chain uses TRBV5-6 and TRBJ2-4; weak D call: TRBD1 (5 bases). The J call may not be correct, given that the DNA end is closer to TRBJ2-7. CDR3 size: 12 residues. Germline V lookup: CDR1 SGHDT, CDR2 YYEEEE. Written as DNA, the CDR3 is TGTGCCAGCAGACGGACATATGGCGAGCAGTACTTC. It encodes CASRRTYGEQYF.

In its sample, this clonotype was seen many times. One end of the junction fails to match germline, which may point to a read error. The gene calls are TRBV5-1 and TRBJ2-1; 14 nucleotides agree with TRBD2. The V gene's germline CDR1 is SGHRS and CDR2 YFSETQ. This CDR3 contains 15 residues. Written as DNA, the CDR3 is TGTGCCAGCAGTGGGACTAGCGGGGGATACAATGAGCAGTTCTTC. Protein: CASSGTSGGYNEQFF.

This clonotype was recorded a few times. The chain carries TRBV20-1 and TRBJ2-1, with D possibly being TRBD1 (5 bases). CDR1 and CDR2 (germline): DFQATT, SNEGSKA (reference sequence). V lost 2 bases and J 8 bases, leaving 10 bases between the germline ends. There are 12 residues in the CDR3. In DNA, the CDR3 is TGCAGTGCTAGACAGACAGTATATGAGCAGTTCTTC. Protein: CSARQTVYEQFF.

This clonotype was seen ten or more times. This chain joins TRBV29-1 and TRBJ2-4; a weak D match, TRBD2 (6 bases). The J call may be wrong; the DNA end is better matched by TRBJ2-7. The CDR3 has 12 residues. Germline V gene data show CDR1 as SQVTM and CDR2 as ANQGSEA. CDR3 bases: TGCAGCATAAGACTAGGTTACCGCGAGCAGTACTTC. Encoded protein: CSIRLGYREQYF.

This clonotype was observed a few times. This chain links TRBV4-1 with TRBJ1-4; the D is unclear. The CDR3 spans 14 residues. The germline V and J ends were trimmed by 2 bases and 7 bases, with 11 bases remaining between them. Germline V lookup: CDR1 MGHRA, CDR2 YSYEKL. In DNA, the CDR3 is TGCGCCAGCAGCCAACAAATGGCGGCTGAAAAACTGTTTTTT. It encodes CASSQQMAAEKLFF.

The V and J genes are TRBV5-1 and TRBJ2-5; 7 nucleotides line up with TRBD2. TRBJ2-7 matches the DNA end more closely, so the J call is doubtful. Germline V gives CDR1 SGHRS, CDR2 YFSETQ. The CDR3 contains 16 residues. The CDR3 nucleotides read TGCGCCAGCAGCTTGGGCGGGAGCCCCTCGTCCCACGAGCAGTACTTC. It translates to CASSLGGSPSSHEQYF.

This CDR3 is CASSLVAGARKEQYF. DNA of the CDR3: TGTGCCAGCAGCTTAGTGGCAGGGGCCCGCAAAGAGCAGTACTTC. This chain connects TRBV7-2 to TRBJ2-7; a weak D match, TRBD1 (6 bases). The CDR3 loop spans 15 amino acids. With 1 base removed from V and 7 bases from J, the gap between germline ends came to 17 bases. Germline V gene data show CDR1 as SGHTA and CDR2 as FQGNSA.

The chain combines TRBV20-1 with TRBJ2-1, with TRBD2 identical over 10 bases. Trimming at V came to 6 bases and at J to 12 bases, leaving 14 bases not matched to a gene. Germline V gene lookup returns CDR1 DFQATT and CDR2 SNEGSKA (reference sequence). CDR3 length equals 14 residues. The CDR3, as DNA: TGCAGTGCCCCGTGGCTAGCGGGGGTGGATGTGCAGTTCTTC. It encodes CSAPWLAGVDVQFF.

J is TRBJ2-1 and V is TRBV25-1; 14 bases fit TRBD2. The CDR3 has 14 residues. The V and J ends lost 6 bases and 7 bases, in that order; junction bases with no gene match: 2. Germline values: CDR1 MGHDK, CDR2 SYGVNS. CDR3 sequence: CASRTSGGENEQFF. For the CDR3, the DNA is TGTGCCAGCAGGACTAGCGGGGGGGAAAATGAGCAGTTCTTC.

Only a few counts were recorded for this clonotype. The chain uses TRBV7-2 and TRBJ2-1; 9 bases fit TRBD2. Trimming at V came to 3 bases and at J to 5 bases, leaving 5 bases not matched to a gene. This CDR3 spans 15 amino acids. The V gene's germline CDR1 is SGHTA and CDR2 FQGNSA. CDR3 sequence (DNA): TGTGCCAGCAGCTTCCTAGCGGGGAGGAACAATGAGCAGTTCTTC. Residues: CASSFLAGRNNEQFF.

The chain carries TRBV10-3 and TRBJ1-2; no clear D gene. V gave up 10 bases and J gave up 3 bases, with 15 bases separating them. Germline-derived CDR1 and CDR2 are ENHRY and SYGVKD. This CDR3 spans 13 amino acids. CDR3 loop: CATRGGLDYGYTF. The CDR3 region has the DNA TGTGCCACCCGAGGAGGGTTGGACTATGGCTACACCTTC.

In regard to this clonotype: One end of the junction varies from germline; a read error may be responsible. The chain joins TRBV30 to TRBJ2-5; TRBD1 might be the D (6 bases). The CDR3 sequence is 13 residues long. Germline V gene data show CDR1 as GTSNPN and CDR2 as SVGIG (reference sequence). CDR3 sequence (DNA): TGTGCCTGGAGTACAGGGATCCAAAAGACCCAGTACTTC. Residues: CAWSTGIQKTQYF. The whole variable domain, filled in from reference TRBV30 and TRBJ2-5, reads SQTIHQWPATLVQPVGSPLSLECTVEGTSNPNLYWYRQAAGRGLQLLFYSVGIGQISSEVPQNLSASRPQDRQFILSSKKLLLSDSGFYLCAWSTGIQKTQYFGPGTRLLVL.

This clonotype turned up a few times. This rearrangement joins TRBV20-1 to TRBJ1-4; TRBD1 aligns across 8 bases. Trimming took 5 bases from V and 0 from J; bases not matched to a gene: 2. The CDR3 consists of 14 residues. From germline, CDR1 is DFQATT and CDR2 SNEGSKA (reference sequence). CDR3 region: CSAPQGATNEKLFF. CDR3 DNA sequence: TGCAGTGCTCCACAGGGGGCAACTAATGAAAAACTGTTTTTT.

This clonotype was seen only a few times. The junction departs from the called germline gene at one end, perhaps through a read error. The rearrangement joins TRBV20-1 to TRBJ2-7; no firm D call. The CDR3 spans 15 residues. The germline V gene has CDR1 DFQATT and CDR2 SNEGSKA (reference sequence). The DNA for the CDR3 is TGCAGTGCTCGAGATTACACGTCAAGCTCCTACGAGCAGTACTTC. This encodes CSARDYTSSSYEQYF.

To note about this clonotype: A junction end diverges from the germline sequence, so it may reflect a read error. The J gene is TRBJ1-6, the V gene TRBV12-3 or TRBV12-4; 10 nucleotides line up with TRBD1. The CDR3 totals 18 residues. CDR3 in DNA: TGTGCCAACAGTCCTATGGGGGACAGGGGAGTTTATAATTCACCCCTCCACTTT. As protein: CANSPMGDRGVYNSPLHF.

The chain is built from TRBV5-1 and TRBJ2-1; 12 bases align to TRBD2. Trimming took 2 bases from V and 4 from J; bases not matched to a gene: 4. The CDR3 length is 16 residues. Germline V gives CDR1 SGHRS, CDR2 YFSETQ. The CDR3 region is CASSLPSGGVYNEQFF. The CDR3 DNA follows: TGCGCCAGCAGCTTACCTAGCGGGGGGGTTTACAATGAGCAGTTCTTC. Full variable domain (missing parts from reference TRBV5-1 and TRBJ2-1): KAGVTQTPRYLIKTRGQQVTLSCSPISGHRSVSWYQQTPGQGLQFLFEYFSETQRNKGNFPGRFSGRQFSNSRSEMNVSTLELGDSALYLCASSLPSGGVYNEQFFGPGTRLTVL.

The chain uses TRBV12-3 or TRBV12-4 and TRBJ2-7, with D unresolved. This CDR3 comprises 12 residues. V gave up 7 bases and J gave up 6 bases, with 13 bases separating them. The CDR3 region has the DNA TGTGCCAGCACCCTCAGTGGGTCCGAGCAGTACTTC. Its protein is CASTLSGSEQYF.

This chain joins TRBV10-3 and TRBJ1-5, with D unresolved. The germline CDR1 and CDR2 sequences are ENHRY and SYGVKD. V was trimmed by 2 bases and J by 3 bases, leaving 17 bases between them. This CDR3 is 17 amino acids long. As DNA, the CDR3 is TGTGCCATCAGTGAGATTCTGGCAGTAGACACCAATCAGCCCCAGCATTTT. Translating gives CAISEILAVDTNQPQHF.

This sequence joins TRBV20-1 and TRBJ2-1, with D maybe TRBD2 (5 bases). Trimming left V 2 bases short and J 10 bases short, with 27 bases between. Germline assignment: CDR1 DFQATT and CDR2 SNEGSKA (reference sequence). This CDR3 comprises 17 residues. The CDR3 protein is CSARPPPSSGSSYEQFF. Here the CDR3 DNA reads TGCAGTGCTAGACCGCCGCCATCCAGCGGAAGCTCCTACGAGCAGTTCTTC.

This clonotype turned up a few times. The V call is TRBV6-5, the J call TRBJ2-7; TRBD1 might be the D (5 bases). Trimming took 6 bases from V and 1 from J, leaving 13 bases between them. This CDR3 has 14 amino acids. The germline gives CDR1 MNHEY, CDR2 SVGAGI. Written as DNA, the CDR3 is TGTGCCAGCAGCCTCGGACACACATCCTACGAGCAGTACTTC. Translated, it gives CASSLGHTSYEQYF.

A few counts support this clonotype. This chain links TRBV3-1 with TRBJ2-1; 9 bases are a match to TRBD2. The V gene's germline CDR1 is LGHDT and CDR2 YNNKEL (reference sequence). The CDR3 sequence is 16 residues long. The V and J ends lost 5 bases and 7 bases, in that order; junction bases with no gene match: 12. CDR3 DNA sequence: TGTGCCAGCAGCTTTACCTTAGCGGGAGTAGGGAATGAGCAGTTCTTC. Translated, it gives CASSFTLAGVGNEQFF.

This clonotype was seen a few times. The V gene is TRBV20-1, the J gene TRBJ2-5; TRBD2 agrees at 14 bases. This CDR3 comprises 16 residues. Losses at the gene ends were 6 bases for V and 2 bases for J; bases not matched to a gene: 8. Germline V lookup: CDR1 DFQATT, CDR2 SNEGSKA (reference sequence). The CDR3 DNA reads TGCAGTGCCTCCGGGACTAGCGGGGGTGAGCAAGAGACCCAGTACTTC. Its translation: CSASGTSGGEQETQYF.

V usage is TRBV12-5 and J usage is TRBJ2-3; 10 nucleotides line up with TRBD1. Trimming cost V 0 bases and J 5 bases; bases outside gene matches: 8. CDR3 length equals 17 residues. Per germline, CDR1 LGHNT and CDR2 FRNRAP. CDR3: CASGLVPSGQGIDTQYF. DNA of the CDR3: TGTGCTAGTGGTTTGGTACCGTCGGGACAGGGGATAGATACGCAGTATTTT.